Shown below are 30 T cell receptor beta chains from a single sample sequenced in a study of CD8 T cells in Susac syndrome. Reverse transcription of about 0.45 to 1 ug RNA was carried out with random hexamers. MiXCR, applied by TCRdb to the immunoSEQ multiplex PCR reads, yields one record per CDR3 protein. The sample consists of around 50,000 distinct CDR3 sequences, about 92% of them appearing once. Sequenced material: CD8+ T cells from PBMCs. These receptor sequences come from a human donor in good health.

The CDR3: CATVSRANYEQYF. Written as DNA, the CDR3 is TGTGCCACGGTATCGCGGGCCAACTACGAGCAGTACTTC. The V call is TRBV11-2, the J call TRBJ2-7; TRBD2 is a possible D gene (5 bases). Between the trimmed V and J ends, which lost 10 bases and 3 bases, there was a span of 16 bases. This CDR3 is 13 amino acids long. The germline V gene has CDR1 SGHAT and CDR2 FQNNGV.

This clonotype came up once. The CDR3 DNA reads TGCGCCAGCAGCTTTCCCTCACAGGGGGCTCACTACGAGCAGTACTTC. Translation gives CASSFPSQGAHYEQYF. The chain combines TRBV4-1 with TRBJ2-7; the match to TRBD1 covers 9 bases. Germline V gives CDR1 MGHRA, CDR2 YSYEKL. Germline trimming cut 5 bases from V and 3 bases from J; bases unmatched to any gene: 11. The CDR3 is 16 residues long.

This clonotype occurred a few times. The CDR3 bases are TGTGCCAGCAGTGAAGAGGCCTATGGCTACACCTTC. This gives the protein CASSEEAYGYTF. This chain uses TRBV6-1 with TRBJ1-2; D is unresolved. The germline gives CDR1 MNHNS, CDR2 SASEGT. CDR3 length: 12 amino acids. The germline V and J ends were trimmed by 1 base and 4 bases, with 4 bases remaining between them.

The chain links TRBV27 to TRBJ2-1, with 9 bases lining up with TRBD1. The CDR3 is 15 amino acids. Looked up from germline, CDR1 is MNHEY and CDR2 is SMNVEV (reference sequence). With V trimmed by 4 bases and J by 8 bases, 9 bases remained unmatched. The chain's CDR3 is CASSWDGTGFDEQFF. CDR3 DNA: TGTGCCAGCAGTTGGGACGGGACAGGGTTTGATGAGCAGTTCTTC.

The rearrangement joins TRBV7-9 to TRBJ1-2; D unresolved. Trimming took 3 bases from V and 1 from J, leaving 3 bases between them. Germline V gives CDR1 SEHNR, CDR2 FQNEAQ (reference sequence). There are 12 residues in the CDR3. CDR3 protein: CASSLINYGYTF. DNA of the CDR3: TGTGCCAGCAGCTTGATTAACTATGGCTACACCTTC. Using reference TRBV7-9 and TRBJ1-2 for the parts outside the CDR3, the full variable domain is DTGVSQNPRHKITKRGQNVTFRCDPISEHNRLYWYRQTLGQGPEFLTYFQNEAQLEKSRLLSDRFSAERPKGSFSTLEIQRTEQGDSAMYLCASSLINYGYTFGSGTRLTVV.

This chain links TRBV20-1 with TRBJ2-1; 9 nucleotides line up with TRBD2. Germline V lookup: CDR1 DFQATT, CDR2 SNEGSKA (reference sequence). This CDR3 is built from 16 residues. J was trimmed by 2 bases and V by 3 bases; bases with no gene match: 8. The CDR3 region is CSASVSGRGTYNEQFF. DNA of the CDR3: TGCAGTGCTAGTGTTAGCGGGAGAGGGACCTACAATGAGCAGTTCTTC.

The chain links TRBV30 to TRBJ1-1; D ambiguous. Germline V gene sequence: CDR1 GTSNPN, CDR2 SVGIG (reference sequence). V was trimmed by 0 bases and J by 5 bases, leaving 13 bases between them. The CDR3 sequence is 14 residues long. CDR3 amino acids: CAWSVTGGGTEAFF. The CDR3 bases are TGTGCCTGGAGTGTAACTGGAGGCGGGACTGAAGCTTTCTTT.

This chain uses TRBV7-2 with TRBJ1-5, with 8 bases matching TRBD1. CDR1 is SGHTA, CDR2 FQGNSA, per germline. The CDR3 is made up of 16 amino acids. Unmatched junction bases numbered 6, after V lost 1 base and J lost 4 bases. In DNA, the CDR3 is TGTGCCAGCAGCTTAGGTCCGGACAGGGTGAATCAGCCCCAGCATTTT. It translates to CASSLGPDRVNQPQHF.

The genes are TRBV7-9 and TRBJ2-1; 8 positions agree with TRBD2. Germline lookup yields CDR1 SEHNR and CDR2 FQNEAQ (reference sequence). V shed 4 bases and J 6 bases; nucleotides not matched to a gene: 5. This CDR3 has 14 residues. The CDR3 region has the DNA TGTGCCAGCAGCTCGTTAGCGGGACCCAATGAGCAGTTCTTC. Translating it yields CASSSLAGPNEQFF.

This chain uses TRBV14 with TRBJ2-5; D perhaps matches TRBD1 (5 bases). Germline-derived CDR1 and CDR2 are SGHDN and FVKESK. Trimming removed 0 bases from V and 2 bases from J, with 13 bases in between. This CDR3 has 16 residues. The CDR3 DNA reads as TGTGCCAGCAGCCAAGATCTAGGAAGGGGACAAGAGACCCAGTACTTC. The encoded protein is CASSQDLGRGQETQYF. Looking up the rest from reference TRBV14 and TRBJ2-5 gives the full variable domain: EAGVTQFPSHSVIEKGQTVTLRCDPISGHDNLYWYRRVMGKEIKFLLHFVKESKQDESGMPNNRFLAERTGGTYSTLKVQPAELEDSGVYFCASSQDLGRGQETQYFGPGTRLLVL.

The CDR3, as DNA: TGTGCCATCGGGACTACTGGGGAGCGGGGCAGCACAGATACGCAGTATTTT. It translates to CAIGTTGERGSTDTQYF. The J gene is TRBJ2-3, the V gene TRBV10-3, with 7 bases aligning to TRBD2. This CDR3 is built from 17 residues. CDR1 is ENHRY, CDR2 SYGVKD, per germline. The V segment lost 8 bases and the J segment 0 bases; nucleotides outside the gene matches: 14.

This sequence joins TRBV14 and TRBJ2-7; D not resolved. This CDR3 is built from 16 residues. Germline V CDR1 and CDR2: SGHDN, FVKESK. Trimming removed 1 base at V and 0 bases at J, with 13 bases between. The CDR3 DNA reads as TGTGCCAGCAGCCAAGCTGTCTCGGAGTTCTCCTACGAGCAGTACTTC. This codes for CASSQAVSEFSYEQYF. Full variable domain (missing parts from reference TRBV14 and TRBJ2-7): EAGVTQFPSHSVIEKGQTVTLRCDPISGHDNLYWYRRVMGKEIKFLLHFVKESKQDESGMPNNRFLAERTGGTYSTLKVQPAELEDSGVYFCASSQAVSEFSYEQYFGPGTRLTVT.

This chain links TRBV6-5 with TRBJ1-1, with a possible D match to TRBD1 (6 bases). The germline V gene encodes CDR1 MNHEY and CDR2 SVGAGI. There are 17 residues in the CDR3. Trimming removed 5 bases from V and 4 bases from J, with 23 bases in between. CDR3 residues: CASSPPITSGARTEAFF. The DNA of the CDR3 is TGTGCCAGCAGTCCCCCGATAACCTCAGGGGCCCGCACTGAAGCTTTCTTT.

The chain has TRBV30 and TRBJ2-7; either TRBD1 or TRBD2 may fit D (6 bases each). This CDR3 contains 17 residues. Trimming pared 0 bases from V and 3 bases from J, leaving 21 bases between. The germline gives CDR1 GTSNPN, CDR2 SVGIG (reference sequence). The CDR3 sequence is CAWSVQGRSGAFYEQYF. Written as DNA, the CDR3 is TGTGCCTGGAGTGTACAGGGCAGGTCGGGGGCCTTCTACGAGCAGTACTTC.

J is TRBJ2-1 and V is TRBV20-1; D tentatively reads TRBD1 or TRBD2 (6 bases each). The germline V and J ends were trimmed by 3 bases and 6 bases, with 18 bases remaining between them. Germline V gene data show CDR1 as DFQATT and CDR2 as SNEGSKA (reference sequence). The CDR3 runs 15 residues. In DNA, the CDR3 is TGCAGTGCTAGCGGGAACCCCGAGGGGGGCAATGAGCAGTTCTTC. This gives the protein CSASGNPEGGNEQFF.

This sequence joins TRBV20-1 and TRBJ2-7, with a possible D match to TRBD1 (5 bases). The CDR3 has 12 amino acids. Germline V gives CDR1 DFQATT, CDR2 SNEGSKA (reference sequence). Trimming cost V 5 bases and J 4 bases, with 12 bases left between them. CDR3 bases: TGCAGTGCTGGGGCCTCTGATTACGAGCAGTACTTC. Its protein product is CSAGASDYEQYF.

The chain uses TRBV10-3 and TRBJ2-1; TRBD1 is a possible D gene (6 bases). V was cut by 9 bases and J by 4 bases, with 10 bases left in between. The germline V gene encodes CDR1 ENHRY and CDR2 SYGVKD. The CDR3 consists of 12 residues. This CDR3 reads CAILDSYNEQFF. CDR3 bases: TGTGCCATACTGGACAGTTACAATGAGCAGTTCTTC.

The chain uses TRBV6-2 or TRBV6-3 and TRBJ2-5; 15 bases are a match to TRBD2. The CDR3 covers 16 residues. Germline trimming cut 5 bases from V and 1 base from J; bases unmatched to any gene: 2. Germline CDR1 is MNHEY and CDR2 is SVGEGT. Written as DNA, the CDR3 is TGTGCCAGCAGTCCGGGACTAGCGGGAGGCCAAGAGACCCAGTACTTC. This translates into CASSPGLAGGQETQYF.

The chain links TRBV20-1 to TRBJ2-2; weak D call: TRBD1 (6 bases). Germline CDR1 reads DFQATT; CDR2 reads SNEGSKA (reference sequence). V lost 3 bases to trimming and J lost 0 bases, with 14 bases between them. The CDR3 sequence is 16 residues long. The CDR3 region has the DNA TGCAGTGCTAGCCTGAGGACAGTCGCGAACACCGGGGAGCTGTTTTTT. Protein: CSASLRTVANTGELFF.

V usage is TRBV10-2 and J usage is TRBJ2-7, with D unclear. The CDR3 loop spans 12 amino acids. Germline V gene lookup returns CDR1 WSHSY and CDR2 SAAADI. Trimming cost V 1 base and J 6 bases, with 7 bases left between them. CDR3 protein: CASSELPGEQYF. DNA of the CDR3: TGCGCCAGCAGTGAGTTGCCGGGCGAGCAGTACTTC.

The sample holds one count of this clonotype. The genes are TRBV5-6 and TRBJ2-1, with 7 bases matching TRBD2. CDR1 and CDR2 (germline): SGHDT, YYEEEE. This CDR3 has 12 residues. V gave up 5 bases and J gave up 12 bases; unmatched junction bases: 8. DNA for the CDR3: TGTGCCAGCAGGGGGGGGTATAGGGGGCAGTTCTTC. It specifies CASRGGYRGQFF.

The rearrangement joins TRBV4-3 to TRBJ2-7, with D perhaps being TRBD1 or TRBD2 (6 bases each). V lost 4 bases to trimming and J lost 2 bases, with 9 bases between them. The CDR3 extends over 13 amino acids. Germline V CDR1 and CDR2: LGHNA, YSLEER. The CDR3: CASSPRGAYEQYF. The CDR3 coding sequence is TGCGCCAGCAGCCCAAGGGGGGCCTACGAGCAGTACTTC.

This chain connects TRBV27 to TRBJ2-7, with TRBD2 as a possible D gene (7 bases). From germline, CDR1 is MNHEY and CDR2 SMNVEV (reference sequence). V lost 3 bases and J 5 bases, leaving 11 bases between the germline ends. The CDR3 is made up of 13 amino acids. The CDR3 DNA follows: TGTGCCAGCAGTTTCGGGGGGCTAAACGAGCAGTACTTC. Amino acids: CASSFGGLNEQYF.

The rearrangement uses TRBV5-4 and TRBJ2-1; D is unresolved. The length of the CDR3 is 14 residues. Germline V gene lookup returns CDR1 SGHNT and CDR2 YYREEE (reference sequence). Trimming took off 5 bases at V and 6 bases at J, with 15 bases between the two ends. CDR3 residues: CASRGSSQPNEQFF. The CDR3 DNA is TGTGCCAGCAGAGGAAGTAGTCAGCCCAATGAGCAGTTCTTC.

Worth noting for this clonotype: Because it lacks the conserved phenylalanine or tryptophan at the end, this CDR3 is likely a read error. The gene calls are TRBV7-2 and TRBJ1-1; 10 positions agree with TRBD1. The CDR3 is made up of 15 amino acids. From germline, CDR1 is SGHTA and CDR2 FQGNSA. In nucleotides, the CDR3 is TGTGCCCGCAGCTCCGGGACAGGGGTCGTCACTGAAGCTTTCCTT. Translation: CARSSGTGVVTEAFL.

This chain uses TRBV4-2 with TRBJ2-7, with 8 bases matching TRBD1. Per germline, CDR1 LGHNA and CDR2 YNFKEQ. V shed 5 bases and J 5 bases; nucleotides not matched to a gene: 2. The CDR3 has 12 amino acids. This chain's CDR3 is CASSETGDEQYF. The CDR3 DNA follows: TGTGCCAGCAGCGAGACAGGGGACGAGCAGTACTTC.

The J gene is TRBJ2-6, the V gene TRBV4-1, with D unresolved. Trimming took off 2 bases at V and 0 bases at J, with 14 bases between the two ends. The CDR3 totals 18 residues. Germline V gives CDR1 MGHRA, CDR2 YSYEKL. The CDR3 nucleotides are TGCGCCAGCAGCCAAAACTCCGGACGGTTCTCTGGGGCCAACGTCCTGACTTTC. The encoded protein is CASSQNSGRFSGANVLTF.

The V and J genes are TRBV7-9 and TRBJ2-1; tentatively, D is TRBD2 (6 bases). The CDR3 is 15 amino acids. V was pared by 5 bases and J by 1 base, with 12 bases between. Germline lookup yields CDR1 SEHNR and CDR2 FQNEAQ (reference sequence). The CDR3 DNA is TGTGCCAGCAGCCCCCATAGCGGTTCCTACAATGAGCAGTTCTTC. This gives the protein CASSPHSGSYNEQFF.

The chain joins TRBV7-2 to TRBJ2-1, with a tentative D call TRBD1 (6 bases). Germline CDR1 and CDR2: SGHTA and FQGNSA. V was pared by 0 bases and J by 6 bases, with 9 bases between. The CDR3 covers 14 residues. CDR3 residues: CASSLARGGNEQFF. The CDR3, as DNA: TGTGCCAGCAGCTTAGCCCGAGGGGGCAATGAGCAGTTCTTC.

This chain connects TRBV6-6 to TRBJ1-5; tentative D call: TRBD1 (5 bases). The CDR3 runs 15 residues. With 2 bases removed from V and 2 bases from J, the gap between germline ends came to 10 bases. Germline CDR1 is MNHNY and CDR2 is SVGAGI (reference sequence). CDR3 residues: CASSYEVGGNQPQHF. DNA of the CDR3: TGTGCCAGCAGTTACGAGGTGGGGGGCAATCAGCCCCAGCATTTT.